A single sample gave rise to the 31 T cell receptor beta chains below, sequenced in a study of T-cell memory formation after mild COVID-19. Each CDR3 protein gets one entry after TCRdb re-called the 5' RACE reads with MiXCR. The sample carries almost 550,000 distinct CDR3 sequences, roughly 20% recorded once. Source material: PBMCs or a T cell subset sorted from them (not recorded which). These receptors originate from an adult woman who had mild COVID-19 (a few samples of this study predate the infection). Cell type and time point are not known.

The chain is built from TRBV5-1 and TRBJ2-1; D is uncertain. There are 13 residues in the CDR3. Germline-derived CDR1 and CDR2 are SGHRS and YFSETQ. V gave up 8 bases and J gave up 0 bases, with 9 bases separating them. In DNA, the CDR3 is TGCGCCAGTGCCCCGGGCTCCTACAATGAGCAGTTCTTC. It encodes CASAPGSYNEQFF.

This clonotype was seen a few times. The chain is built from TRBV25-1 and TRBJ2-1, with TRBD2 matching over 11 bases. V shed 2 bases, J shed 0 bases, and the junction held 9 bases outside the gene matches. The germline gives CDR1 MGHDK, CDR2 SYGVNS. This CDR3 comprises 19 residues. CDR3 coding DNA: TGTGCCAGCAGTGAAGGAGCTAGCGGGAGGTCTAGCTCCTACAATGAGCAGTTCTTC. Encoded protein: CASSEGASGRSSSYNEQFF.

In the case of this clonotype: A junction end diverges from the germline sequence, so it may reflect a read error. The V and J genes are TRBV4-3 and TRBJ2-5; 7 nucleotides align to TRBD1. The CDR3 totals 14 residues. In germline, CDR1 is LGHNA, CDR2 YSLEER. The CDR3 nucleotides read TGCGCCAGCAGTCAAGGGGGCCTACAAGAGACCCAGTACTTC. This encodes CASSQGGLQETQYF.

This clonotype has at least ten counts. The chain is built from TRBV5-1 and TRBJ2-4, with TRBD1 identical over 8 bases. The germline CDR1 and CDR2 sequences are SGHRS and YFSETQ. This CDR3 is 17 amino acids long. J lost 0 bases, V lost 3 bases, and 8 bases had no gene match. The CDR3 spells CASSSGQGPLAKNIQYF. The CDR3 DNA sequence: TGCGCCAGCAGCTCCGGACAGGGACCCCTAGCCAAAAACATTCAGTACTTC.

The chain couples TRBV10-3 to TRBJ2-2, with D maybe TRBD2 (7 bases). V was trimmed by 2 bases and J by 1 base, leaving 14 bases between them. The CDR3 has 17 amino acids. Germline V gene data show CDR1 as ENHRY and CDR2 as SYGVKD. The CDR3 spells CAISEVTGGLNTGELFF. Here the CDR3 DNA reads TGTGCCATCAGTGAGGTGACGGGGGGCCTGAACACCGGGGAGCTGTTTTTT.

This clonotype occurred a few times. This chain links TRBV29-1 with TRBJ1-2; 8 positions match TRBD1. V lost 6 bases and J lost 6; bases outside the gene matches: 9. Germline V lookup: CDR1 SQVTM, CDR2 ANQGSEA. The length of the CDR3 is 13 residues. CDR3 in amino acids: CSVEWTGSDGYTF. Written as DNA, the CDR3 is TGCAGCGTGGAATGGACAGGGAGTGATGGCTACACCTTC.

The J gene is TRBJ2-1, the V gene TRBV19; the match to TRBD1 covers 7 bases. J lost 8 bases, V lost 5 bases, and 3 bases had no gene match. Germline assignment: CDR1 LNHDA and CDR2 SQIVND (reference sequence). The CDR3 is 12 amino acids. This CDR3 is CASSWTGDEQFF. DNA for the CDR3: TGTGCCAGTAGTTGGACAGGCGATGAGCAGTTCTTC.

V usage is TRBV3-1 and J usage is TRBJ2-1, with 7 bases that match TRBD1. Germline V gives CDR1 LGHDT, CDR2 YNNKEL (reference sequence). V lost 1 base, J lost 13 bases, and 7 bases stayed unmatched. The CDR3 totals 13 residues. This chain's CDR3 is CASSQGVGGFQFF. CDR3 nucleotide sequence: TGTGCCAGCAGCCAAGGGGTAGGGGGCTTTCAGTTCTTC.

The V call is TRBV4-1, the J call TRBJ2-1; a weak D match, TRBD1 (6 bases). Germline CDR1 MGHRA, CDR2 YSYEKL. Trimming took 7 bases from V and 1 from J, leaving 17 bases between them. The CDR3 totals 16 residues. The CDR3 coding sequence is TGCGCCAGCACCTCCGCGTCAGGGGATTCCTACAATGAGCAGTTCTTC. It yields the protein CASTSASGDSYNEQFF.

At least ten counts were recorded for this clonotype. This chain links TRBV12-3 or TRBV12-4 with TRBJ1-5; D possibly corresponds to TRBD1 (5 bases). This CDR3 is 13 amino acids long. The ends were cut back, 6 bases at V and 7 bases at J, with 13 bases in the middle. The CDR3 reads CASSFTGGQPQHF. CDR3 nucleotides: TGTGCCAGCAGCTTTACAGGAGGGCAGCCCCAGCATTTT.

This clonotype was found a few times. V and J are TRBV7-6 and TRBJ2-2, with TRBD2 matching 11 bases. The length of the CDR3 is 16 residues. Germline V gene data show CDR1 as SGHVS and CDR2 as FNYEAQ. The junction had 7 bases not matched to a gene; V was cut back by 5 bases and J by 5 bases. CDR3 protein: CASSPSGTSGTGELFF. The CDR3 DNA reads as TGTGCCAGCAGCCCCTCCGGGACTAGCGGTACCGGGGAGCTGTTTTTT.

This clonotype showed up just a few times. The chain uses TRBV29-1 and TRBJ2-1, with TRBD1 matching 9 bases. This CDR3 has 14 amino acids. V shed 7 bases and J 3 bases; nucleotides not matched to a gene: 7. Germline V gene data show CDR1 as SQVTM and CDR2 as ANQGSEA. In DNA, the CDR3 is TGCAGCGACCGAACAGGGGGCCGCTACAATGAGCAGTTCTTC. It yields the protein CSDRTGGRYNEQFF.

CDR3 DNA sequence: TGCGCCAGCAGCCAAGACAATCGCTCAGGGGGCTTTGCGTACGAGCAGTACTTC. It encodes CASSQDNRSGGFAYEQYF. V is TRBV4-3 and J is TRBJ2-7, with 8 bases aligning to TRBD1. CDR3 size: 18 residues. V dropped 0 bases and J dropped 4; count of bases not matched to a gene: 14. Germline V gives CDR1 LGHNA, CDR2 YSLEER.

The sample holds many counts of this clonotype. CDR3 region: CASSPTRGSGGFF. The CDR3 DNA reads TGTGCCAGCAGCCCTACCCGGGGGTCGGGTGGGTTCTTC. V and J are TRBV7-2 and TRBJ2-1; D might be TRBD2 (6 bases). Germline V CDR1 and CDR2: SGHTA, FQGNSA. The CDR3 spans 13 residues. V lost 5 bases and J lost 15, with 20 bases in between.

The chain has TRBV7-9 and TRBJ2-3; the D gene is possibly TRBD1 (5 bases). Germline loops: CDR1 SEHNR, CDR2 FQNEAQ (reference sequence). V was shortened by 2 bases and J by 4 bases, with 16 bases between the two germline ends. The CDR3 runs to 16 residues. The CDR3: CASSLMGPRAADTQYF. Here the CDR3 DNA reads TGTGCCAGCAGCTTAATGGGGCCCAGGGCGGCAGATACGCAGTATTTT. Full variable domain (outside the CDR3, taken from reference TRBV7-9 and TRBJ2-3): DTGVSQNPRHKITKRGQNVTFRCDPISEHNRLYWYRQTLGQGPEFLTYFQNEAQLEKSRLLSDRFSAERPKGSFSTLEIQRTEQGDSAMYLCASSLMGPRAADTQYFGPGTRLTVL.

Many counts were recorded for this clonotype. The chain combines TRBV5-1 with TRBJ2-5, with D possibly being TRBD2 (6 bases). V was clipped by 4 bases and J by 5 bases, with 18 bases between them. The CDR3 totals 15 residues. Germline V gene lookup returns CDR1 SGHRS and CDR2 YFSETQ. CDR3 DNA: TGCGCCAGCAGCGATGGGGCTAGCGTTGGGGAGACCCAGTACTTC. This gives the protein CASSDGASVGETQYF.

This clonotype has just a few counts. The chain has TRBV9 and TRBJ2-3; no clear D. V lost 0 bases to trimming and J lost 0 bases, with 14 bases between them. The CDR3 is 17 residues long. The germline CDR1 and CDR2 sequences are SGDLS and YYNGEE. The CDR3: CASSVASRMPSTDTQYF. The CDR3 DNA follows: TGTGCCAGCAGCGTAGCTTCACGGATGCCTAGCACAGATACGCAGTATTTT. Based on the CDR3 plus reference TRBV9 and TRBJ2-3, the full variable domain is DSGVTQTPKHLITATGQRVTLRCSPRSGDLSVYWYQQSLDQGLQFLIQYYNGEERAKGNILERFSAQQFPDLHSELNLSSLELGDSALYFCASSVASRMPSTDTQYFGPGTRLTVL.

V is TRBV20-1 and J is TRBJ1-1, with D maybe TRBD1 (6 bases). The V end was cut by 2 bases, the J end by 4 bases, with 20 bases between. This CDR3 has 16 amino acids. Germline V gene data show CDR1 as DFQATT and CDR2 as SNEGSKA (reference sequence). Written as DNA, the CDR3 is TGCAGTGCTAGAAAAGTACTCGTACAGGGAGCCACTGAAGCTTTCTTT. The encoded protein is CSARKVLVQGATEAFF.

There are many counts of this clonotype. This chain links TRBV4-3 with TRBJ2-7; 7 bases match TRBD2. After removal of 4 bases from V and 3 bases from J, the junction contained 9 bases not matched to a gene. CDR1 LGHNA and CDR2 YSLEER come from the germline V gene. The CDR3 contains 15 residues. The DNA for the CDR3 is TGCGCCAGCAGCCCAGTAAGGGAGGGCCTCTACGAGCAGTACTTC. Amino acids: CASSPVREGLYEQYF.

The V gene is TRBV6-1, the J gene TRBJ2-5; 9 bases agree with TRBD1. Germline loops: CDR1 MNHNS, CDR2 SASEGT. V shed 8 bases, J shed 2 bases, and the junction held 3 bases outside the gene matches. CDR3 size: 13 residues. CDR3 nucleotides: TGTGCCAGCCAGACAGGGGGGCAAGAGACCCAGTACTTC. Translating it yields CASQTGGQETQYF.

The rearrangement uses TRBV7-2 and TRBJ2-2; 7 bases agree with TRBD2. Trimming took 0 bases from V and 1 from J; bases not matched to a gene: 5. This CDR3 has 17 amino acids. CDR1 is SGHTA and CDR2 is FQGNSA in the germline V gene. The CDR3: CASSLAKLAVNTGELFF. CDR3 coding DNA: TGTGCCAGCAGCTTAGCTAAGCTAGCGGTGAACACCGGGGAGCTGTTTTTT.

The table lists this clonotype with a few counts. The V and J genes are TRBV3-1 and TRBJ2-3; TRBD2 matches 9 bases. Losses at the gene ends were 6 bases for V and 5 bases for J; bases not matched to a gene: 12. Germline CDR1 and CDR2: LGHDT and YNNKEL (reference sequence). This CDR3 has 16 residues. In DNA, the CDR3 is TGTGCCAGCAGTCCTTCCGCGGCGGGGGGGCAAGATACGCAGTATTTT. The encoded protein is CASSPSAAGGQDTQYF.

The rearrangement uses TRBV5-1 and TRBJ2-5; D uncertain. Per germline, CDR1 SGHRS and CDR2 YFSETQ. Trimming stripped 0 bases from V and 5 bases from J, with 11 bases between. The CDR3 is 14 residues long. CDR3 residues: CASSLGVGVETQYF. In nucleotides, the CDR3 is TGCGCCAGCAGCTTGGGGGTCGGAGTGGAGACCCAGTACTTC.

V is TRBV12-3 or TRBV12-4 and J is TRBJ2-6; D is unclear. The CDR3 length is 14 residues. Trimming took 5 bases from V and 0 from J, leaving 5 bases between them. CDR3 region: CASSPASGANVLTF. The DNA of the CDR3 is TGTGCCAGCAGTCCAGCCTCTGGGGCCAACGTCCTGACTTTC.

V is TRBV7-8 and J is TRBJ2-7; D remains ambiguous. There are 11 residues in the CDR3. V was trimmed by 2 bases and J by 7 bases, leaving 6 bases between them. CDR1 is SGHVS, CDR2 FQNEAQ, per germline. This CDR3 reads CASSLSGEQYF. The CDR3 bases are TGTGCCAGCAGCTTATCCGGGGAGCAGTACTTC.

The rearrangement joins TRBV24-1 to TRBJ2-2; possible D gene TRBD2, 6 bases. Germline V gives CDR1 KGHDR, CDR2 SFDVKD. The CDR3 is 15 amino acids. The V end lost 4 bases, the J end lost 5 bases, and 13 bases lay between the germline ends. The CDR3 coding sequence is TGTGCCACCAGTGACATCGGGAGTGGAACCGGGGAGCTGTTTTTT. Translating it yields CATSDIGSGTGELFF.

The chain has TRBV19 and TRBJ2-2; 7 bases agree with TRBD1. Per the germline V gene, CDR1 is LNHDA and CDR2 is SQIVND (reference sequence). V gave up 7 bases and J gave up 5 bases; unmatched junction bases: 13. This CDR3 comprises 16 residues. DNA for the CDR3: TGTGCCAGTACCACCTCCGGACAGGTCGGGACCGGGGAGCTGTTTTTT. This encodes CASTTSGQVGTGELFF.

CDR3: CASSLRHTSTDTQYF. DNA of the CDR3: TGTGCCAGCAGCTTGCGACATACTAGCACAGATACGCAGTATTTT. The gene calls are TRBV5-6 and TRBJ2-3, with no clear D. Germline V gene data show CDR1 as SGHDT and CDR2 as YYEEEE. Trimming took 1 base from V and 0 from J, leaving 9 bases between them. This CDR3 spans 15 amino acids.

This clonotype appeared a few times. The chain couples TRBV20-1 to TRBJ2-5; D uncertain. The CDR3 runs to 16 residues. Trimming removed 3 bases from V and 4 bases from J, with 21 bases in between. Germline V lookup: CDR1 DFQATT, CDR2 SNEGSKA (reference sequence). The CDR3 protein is CSASPPFRIGLETQYF. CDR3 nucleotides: TGCAGTGCTAGCCCACCGTTCAGGATAGGTTTAGAGACCCAGTACTTC.

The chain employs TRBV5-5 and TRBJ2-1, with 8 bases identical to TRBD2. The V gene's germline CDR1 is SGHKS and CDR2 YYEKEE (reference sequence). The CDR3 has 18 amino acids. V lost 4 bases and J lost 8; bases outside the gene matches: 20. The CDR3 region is CASSPGGWVYRDLDEQFF. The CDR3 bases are TGTGCCAGCAGCCCGGGAGGGTGGGTCTACCGAGACCTGGATGAGCAGTTCTTC.

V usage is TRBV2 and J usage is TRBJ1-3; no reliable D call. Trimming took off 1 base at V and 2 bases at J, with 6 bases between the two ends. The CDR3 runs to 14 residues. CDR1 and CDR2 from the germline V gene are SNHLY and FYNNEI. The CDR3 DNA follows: TGTGCCAGCAGTGAAGAGGCAGCTGGAAACACCATATATTTT. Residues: CASSEEAAGNTIYF. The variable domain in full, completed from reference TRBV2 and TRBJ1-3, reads EPEVTQTPSHQVTQMGQEVILRCVPISNHLYFYWYRQILGQKVEFLVSFYNNEISEKSEIFDDQFSVERPDGSNFTLKIRSTKLEDSAMYFCASSEEAAGNTIYFGEGSWLTVV.